The 4 T cell receptor beta chains below were found in one sample sequenced in a study of T cell repertoires in cytomegalovirus infection. TCRdb fed the reads into MiXCR, producing one record per CDR3 protein. Of about 680,000 distinct CDR3 sequences in the sample, about 24% were seen once. The sample comprised CD8+ T cells from PBMCs. These receptors all stem from a human donor in good health (CMV status not recorded). Some clones in this sample may be carry-over from other donors' samples.

This chain links TRBV2 with TRBJ2-2; TRBD1 might be the D (6 bases). Germline CDR1 and CDR2: SNHLY and FYNNEI. The CDR3 is 16 residues long. V lost 3 bases, J lost 1 base, and 12 bases lay in between. The CDR3 is CASSDPGTRNTGELFF. CDR3 nucleotides: TGTGCCAGCAGTGACCCCGGGACAAGGAACACCGGGGAGCTGTTTTTT.

The rearrangement uses TRBV28 and TRBJ2-7; D perhaps matches TRBD1 (5 bases). Germline assignment: CDR1 MDHEN and CDR2 SYDVKM. V lost 5 bases and J 2 bases, leaving 10 bases between the germline ends. This CDR3 spans 13 amino acids. CDR3 bases: TGTGCCAGCAGTAGTAAGGGGCCCTACGAGCAGTACGTC. Protein: CASSSKGPYEQYV.

This chain joins TRBV11-2 and TRBJ2-5; D not certain. V was trimmed by 6 bases and J by 3 bases, leaving 11 bases between them. Germline V gives CDR1 SGHAT, CDR2 FQNNGV. The CDR3 has 13 amino acids. This chain's CDR3 is CASRWAGEETQYF. CDR3 nucleotides: TGTGCCAGCAGGTGGGCAGGTGAAGAGACCCAGTACTTC.

This clonotype was found a few times. The chain links TRBV6-2 or TRBV6-3 to TRBJ2-1; 11 bases match TRBD2. The germline V gene encodes CDR1 MNHEY and CDR2 SVGEGT. Germline trimming cut 0 bases from V and 6 bases from J; bases unmatched to any gene: 4. There are 16 residues in the CDR3. The CDR3 spells CASSYSRLAGFNEQFF. DNA for the CDR3: TGTGCCAGCAGTTACTCGAGACTAGCGGGGTTCAATGAGCAGTTCTTC.